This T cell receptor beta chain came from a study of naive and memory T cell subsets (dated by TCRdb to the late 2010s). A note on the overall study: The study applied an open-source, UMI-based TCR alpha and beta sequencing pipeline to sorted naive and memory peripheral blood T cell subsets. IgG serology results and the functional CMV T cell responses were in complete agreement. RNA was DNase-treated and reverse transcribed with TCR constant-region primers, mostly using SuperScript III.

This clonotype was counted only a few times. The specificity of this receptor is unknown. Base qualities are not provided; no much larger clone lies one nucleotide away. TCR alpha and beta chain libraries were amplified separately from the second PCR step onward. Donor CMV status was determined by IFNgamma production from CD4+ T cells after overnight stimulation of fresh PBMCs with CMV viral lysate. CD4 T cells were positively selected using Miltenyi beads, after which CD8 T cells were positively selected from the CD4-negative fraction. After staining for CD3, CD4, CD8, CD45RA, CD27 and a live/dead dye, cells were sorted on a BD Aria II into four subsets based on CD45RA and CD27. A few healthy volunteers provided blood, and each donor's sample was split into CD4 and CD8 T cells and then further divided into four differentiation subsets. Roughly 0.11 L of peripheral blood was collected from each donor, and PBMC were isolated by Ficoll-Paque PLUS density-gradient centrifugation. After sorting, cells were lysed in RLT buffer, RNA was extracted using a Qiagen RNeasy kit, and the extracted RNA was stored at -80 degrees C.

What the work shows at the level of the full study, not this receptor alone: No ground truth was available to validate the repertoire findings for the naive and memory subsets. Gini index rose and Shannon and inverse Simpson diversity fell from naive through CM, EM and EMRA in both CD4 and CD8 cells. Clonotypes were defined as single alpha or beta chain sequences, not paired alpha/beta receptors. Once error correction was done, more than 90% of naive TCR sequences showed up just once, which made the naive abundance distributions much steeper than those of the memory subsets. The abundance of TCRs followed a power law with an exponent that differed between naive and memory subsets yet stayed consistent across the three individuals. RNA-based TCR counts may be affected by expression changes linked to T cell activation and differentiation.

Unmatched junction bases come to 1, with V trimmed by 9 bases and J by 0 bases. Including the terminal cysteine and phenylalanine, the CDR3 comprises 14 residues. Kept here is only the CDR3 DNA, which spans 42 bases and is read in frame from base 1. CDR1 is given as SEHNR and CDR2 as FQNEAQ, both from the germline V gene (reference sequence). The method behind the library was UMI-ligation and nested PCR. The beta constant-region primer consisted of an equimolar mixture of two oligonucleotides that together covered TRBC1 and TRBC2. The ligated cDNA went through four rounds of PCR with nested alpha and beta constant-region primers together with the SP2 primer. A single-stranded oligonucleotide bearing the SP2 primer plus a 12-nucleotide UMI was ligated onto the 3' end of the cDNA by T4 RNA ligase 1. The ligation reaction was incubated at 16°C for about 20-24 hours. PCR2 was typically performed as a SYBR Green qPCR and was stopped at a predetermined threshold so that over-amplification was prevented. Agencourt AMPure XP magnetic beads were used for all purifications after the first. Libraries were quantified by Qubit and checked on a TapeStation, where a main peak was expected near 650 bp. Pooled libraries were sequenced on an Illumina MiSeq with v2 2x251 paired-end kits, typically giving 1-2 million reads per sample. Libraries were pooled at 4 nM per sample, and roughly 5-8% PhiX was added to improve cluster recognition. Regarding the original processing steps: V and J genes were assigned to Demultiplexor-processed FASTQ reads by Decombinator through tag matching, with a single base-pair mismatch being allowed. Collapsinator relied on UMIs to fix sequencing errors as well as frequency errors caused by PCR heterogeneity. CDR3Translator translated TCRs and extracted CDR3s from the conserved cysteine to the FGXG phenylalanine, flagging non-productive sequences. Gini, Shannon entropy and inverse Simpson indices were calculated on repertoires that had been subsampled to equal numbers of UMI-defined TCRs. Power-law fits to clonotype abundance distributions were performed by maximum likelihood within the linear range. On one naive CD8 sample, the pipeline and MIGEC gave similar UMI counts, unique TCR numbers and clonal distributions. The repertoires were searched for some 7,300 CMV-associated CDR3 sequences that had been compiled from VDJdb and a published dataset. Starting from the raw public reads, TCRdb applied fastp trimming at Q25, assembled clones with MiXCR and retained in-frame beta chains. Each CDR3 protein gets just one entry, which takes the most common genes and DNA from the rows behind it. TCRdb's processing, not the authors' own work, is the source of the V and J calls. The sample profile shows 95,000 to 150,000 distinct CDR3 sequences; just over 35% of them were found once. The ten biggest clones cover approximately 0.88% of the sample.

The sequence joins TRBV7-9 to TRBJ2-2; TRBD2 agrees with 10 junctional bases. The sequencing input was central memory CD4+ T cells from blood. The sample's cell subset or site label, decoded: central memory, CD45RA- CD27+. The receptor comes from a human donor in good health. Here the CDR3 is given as CASTSGTNTGELFF. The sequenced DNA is TGTGCCAGTACTAGCGGGACGAACACCGGGGAGCTGTTTTTT.